This T cell receptor beta chain was profiled in a study of cytotoxic CD8 clonotypes in ibrutinib-treated CLL. Study-level background: Among responders, roughly 24 were partial and 2 complete; after median about 72 months, 14 stayed remitted and some twelve progressed.

The intended depth for sequencing was 1 in 200,000 to 1 in 1 million T cells. Sequencing was performed with immunoSEQ multiplex PCR; in TCRdb, only in-frame clones are kept and a portion is missing. The repertoire holds around 140,000 clones, with 75% to 85% as singletons. This clone was found a few times. Its antigen is currently unknown. Study findings and constraints: Stable or contracted on treatment, public clonotypes were also uncommon. Whereas clonality rose at ibrutinib response, it declined toward baseline at progression.

The sequencing here drew on PBMCs, taken after 36 months of ibrutinib treatment. The clonotype was recovered from a human donor with chronic lymphocytic leukemia.

CDR3 bases: TGTGCCAGCAGAAACGGGGGCGTTCGTGAAGCTTTCTTT. Residues: CASRNGGVREAFF. This chain links TRBV6-5 with TRBJ1-1, with D possibly TRBD1 on 6 matching bases. Germline CDR1 and CDR2: MNHEY and SVGAGI. There are 13 residues in the CDR3. The germline V and J ends were trimmed by 6 bases and 7 bases, with 15 bases remaining between them.